The entry below gives a single T cell receptor (beta chain) sequence along with its context. Distinct nucleotide sequences in the sample also encode this CDR3. The data derive from a study of blood T cell repertoires in COVID-19. Overall study: The samples span acute and convalescent COVID-19 from the United States, Italy and Spain. Sources were T cells, B-cell-depleted T cells, or PBMCs; the material itself was cDNA or gDNA.

In the authors' methods: The assay estimated nucleated cells by amplifying reference gene primers. Data came from immunoSEQ multiplex PCR; TCRdb stores just in-frame clones and leaves some out. The V and J calls and clone size were taken over from that table, and D and trimming were inferred from the DNA. The table shows 100,000 to 150,000 clones, with roughly 74% occurring only once. The V and J ends lost 2 bases and 1 base, in that order; junction bases with no gene match: 2. In germline, CDR1 is SGHRS, CDR2 YFSETQ. The CDR3 covers 14 residues. Sequenced: peripheral blood. The V call is TRBV5-1, the J call TRBJ1-1, with 7 bases identical to TRBD1. The sequence came from a man between 60 and 75 years old with acute or convalescent COVID-19. The CDR3 DNA sequence: TGCGCCAGCAGCTTCCGACAGGGGAACACTGAAGCTTTCTTT. Translation gives CASSFRQGNTEAFF. Using reference TRBV5-1 and TRBJ1-1 for the parts outside the CDR3, the full variable domain is KAGVTQTPRYLIKTRGQQVTLSCSPISGHRSVSWYQQTPGQGLQFLFEYFSETQRNKGNFPGRFSGRQFSNSRSEMNVSTLELGDSALYLCASSFRQGNTEAFFGQGTRLTVV.